This T cell receptor beta chain was identified during a study of T cell changes during pregnancy in multiple sclerosis. TCRdb's copy holds only in-frame clones and misses some; the assay was immunoSEQ multiplex PCR. The data contain around 92,000 clones, 80% to 95% of them singletons. Germline V lookup: CDR1 MNHEY, CDR2 SMNVEV (reference sequence). This CDR3 is 15 amino acids long. Trimming removed 5 bases from V and 5 bases from J, with 16 bases in between. The TCR comes from a female donor with multiple sclerosis, enrolled in a pregnancy study. The chain uses TRBV27 and TRBJ1-5; the D gene is possibly TRBD1 (5 bases). The sequenced sample was peripheral blood, obtained after pregnancy. CDR3 loop: CASSPTGSLYQPQHF. CDR3 bases: TGTGCCAGCAGTCCCACAGGATCCCTCTATCAGCCCCAGCATTTT.